This T cell receptor (beta chain) was documented in a study of T-cell memory formation after mild COVID-19. Turning to the study itself: TCR clusters mostly belonged to single donors. Findings and caveats of the study: Later expanders leaned CD4+, whereas clones that contracted between day 15 and 85 were balanced CD4/CD8. CD4+ contracting clones were found mainly in CM and EM, and CD8+ ones in EMRA. Clonal second-wave expansions that peaked on day 37 had unconfirmed SARS-CoV-2 specificity.

Comment on this clonotype: No antigen is known for it.

Each CDR3 protein gets one entry after TCRdb re-called the 5' RACE reads with MiXCR. This sample carries approximately 250,000 distinct CDR3 sequences, around 17% of them seen once, and the ten largest clones take roughly 21%. The CDR3 contains 16 residues. Germline V lookup: CDR1 SGHTA, CDR2 FQGTGA. Trimming at V came to 4 bases and at J to 4 bases, leaving 9 bases not matched to a gene. Sequencing input: PBMCs or a T cell subset sorted from them (not recorded which). The chain has TRBV7-3 and TRBJ2-1; TRBD2 matches 8 bases. The sequence came from a man between 18 and 29 years old who had mild COVID-19 (a few samples of this study predate the infection). Cell type and time point are not known. The CDR3 DNA is TGTGCCAGCAGCTCCCCGGGGGGGAGGGGGTACAATGAGCAGTTCTTC. Translating gives CASSSPGGRGYNEQFF.